This TCR beta chain appears in the sequencing data of a study of T cells in localized non-small cell lung cancer. Study outcomes and limitations: Exceeding tumor, uninvolved adjacent lung had the highest T cell clonality. Sequencing was limited to one tumor region, leaving the possibility of heterogeneity open.

Germline-derived CDR1 and CDR2 are SGHAT and FQNNGV. The V segment lost 1 base and the J segment 12 bases; nucleotides outside the gene matches: 10. This CDR3 is built from 14 residues. Sequencing was performed with immunoSEQ multiplex PCR; in TCRdb, only in-frame clones are kept and a portion is missing. The sample includes 15,000 to 25,000 clones, over 80% of them seen just once. Comment on this clone: Its antigen is unknown.

The sequences come from peripheral blood, collected before any cancer treatment. This TCR derives from a male donor at least 60 years old with stage I squamous cell lung carcinoma. V gene TRBV11-2 combines with J gene TRBJ2-3; 7 bases are shared with TRBD2. CDR3 protein: CASSLAQTSPSQYF. The CDR3 coding sequence is TGTGCCAGCAGCTTAGCCCAGACTAGCCCTTCTCAGTATTTT.